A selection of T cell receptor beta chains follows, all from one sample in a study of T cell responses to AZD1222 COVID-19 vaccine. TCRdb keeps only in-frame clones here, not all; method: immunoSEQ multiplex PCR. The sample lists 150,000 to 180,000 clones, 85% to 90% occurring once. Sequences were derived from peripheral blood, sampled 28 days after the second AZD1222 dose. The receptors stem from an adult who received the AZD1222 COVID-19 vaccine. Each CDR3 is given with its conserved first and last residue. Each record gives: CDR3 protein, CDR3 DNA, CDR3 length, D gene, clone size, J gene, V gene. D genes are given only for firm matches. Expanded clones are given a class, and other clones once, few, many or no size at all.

CDR3aa: CASSIKRLAGSTGELFF
CDR3nt: TGTGCCAGTAGTATAAAGCGACTAGCGGGAAGTACCGGGGAGCTGTTTTTT
len: 17
d_gene: TRBD2
abundance: .
j_gene: TRBJ2-2
v_gene: TRBV19

CDR3aa: CASSPRSGYTGELFF
CDR3nt: TGTGCCAGCAGTCCCCGGTCTGGATACACCGGGGAGCTGTTTTTT
len: 15
d_gene: .
abundance: .
j_gene: TRBJ2-2
v_gene: TRBV28

CDR3aa: CASSFRQGGDFSYEQYF
CDR3nt: TGTGCCAGCAGTTTCCGACAGGGGGGAGACTTCTCCTACGAGCAGTACTTC
len: 17
d_gene: TRBD1
abundance: .
j_gene: TRBJ2-7
v_gene: TRBV28

CDR3aa: CSARRVQRLREGYDEQFF
CDR3nt: TGCAGCGCACGCCGGGTCCAACGGTTGCGGGAGGGCTACGATGAGCAGTTCTTC
len: 18
d_gene: TRBD2
abundance: .
j_gene: TRBJ2-1
v_gene: TRBV29-1

CDR3aa: CASSPRGFPSTDTQYF
CDR3nt: TGTGCCAGCAGCCCCAGGGGGTTCCCTAGCACAGATACGCAGTATTTT
len: 16
d_gene: TRBD1
abundance: .
j_gene: TRBJ2-3
v_gene: TRBV7-3

CDR3aa: CASSPWAGGQPQHF
CDR3nt: TGTGCCAGCAGCCCCTGGGCGGGGGGTCAGCCCCAGCATTTT
len: 14
d_gene: .
abundance: .
j_gene: TRBJ1-5
v_gene: TRBV7-2

CDR3aa: CASSIGQGGQPQHF
CDR3nt: TGTGCCAGTAGTATAGGACAGGGCGGTCAGCCCCAGCATTTT
len: 14
d_gene: TRBD1
abundance: .
j_gene: TRBJ1-5
v_gene: TRBV19

CDR3aa: CASRTPGIPNYGYTF
CDR3nt: TGTGCCAGCCGAACCCCCGGAATTCCTAACTATGGCTACACCTTC
len: 15
d_gene: .
abundance: .
j_gene: TRBJ1-2
v_gene: TRBV28

CDR3aa: CASSLYRDSRNEQFF
CDR3nt: TGTGCCAGCAGCTTGTATAGGGATTCTAGAAATGAGCAGTTCTTC
len: 15
d_gene: .
abundance: .
j_gene: TRBJ2-1
v_gene: TRBV5-6

CDR3aa: CASSEYNEQFF
CDR3nt: TGTGCCAGCAGCGAGTACAATGAGCAGTTCTTC
len: 11
d_gene: .
abundance: .
j_gene: TRBJ2-1
v_gene: TRBV12-3/TRBV12-4

CDR3aa: CASSQALAGGHRELFF
CDR3nt: TGTGCCAGCAGCCAAGCTCTAGCGGGAGGTCACCGGGAGCTGTTTTTT
len: 16
d_gene: TRBD2
abundance: .
j_gene: TRBJ2-2
v_gene: TRBV4-2

CDR3aa: CASSVGDSRYNSPLHF
CDR3nt: TGTGCCAGCAGCGTAGGGGACAGCCGGTATAATTCACCCCTCCACTTT
len: 16
d_gene: TRBD1
abundance: .
j_gene: TRBJ1-6
v_gene: TRBV9

CDR3aa: CASSQVMGSLGDTQYF
CDR3nt: TGTGCCAGCAGCCAAGTAATGGGATCCCTAGGAGATACGCAGTATTTT
len: 16
d_gene: .
abundance: .
j_gene: TRBJ2-3
v_gene: TRBV3-1/TRBV3-2

CDR3aa: CASSYSFSPPGPQHF
CDR3nt: TGTGCCAGCAGTTACTCATTTAGCCCGCCGGGGCCCCAGCATTTT
len: 15
d_gene: .
abundance: few
j_gene: TRBJ1-5
v_gene: TRBV6-5

CDR3aa: CSVDRHNEQFF
CDR3nt: TGCAGCGTTGATAGGCACAATGAGCAGTTCTTC
len: 11
d_gene: .
abundance: once
j_gene: TRBJ2-1
v_gene: TRBV29-1

CDR3aa: CASSDSNRTGENQPQHF
CDR3nt: TGTGCCAGCAGTGACTCGAATCGGACAGGGGAAAATCAGCCCCAGCATTTT
len: 17
d_gene: TRBD1
abundance: .
j_gene: TRBJ1-5
v_gene: TRBV6-4

CDR3aa: CASTPGGAPRDGYTF
CDR3nt: TGTGCCAGCACCCCGGGGGGGGCCCCCAGGGATGGCTACACCTTC
len: 15
d_gene: .
abundance: .
j_gene: TRBJ1-2
v_gene: TRBV5-4

CDR3aa: CASSEGQNYEQYF
CDR3nt: TGTGCCAGCAGCGAGGGACAGAATTACGAGCAGTACTTC
len: 13
d_gene: TRBD1
abundance: .
j_gene: TRBJ2-7
v_gene: TRBV7-3

CDR3aa: CASSIDYGTSGRNEQFF
CDR3nt: TGTGCCAGTAGTATAGATTACGGGACTAGCGGGAGGAATGAGCAGTTCTTC
len: 17
d_gene: TRBD2
abundance: .
j_gene: TRBJ2-1
v_gene: TRBV19

CDR3aa: CASSPPTDWVREQYF
CDR3nt: TGTGCCAGCTCACCACCGACGGACTGGGTTAGAGAGCAGTACTTC
len: 15
d_gene: .
abundance: .
j_gene: TRBJ2-7
v_gene: TRBV18

CDR3aa: CASSPIGGGRAPGPEQFF
CDR3nt: TGCGCCAGCAGCCCAATCGGTGGGGGGCGCGCACCGGGCCCGGAGCAGTTCTTC
len: 18
d_gene: .
abundance: .
j_gene: TRBJ2-1
v_gene: TRBV23-1

CDR3aa: CASSLAVGRGDTQYF
CDR3nt: TGCGCCAGCAGCTTGGCCGTTGGGAGAGGCGATACGCAGTATTTT
len: 15
d_gene: .
abundance: .
j_gene: TRBJ2-3
v_gene: TRBV5-1

CDR3aa: CATSDRTGPQETQYF
CDR3nt: TGTGCCACCAGTGACCGAACAGGTCCTCAAGAGACCCAGTACTTC
len: 15
d_gene: .
abundance: .
j_gene: TRBJ2-5
v_gene: TRBV24-1

CDR3aa: CASSRPGQGSPGELFF
CDR3nt: TGTGCCAGCAGTCGGCCCGGACAGGGATCCCCCGGGGAGCTGTTTTTT
len: 16
d_gene: TRBD1
abundance: .
j_gene: TRBJ2-2
v_gene: TRBV28

CDR3aa: CASKGRNYEQYF
CDR3nt: TGTGCCAGCAAGGGACGGAACTACGAGCAGTACTTC
len: 12
d_gene: .
abundance: .
j_gene: TRBJ2-7
v_gene: TRBV11-2

CDR3aa: CASSQAAGGSDTQYF
CDR3nt: TGTGCCAGCAGCCAAGCTGCGGGAGGGTCAGATACGCAGTATTTT
len: 15
d_gene: TRBD2
abundance: .
j_gene: TRBJ2-3
v_gene: TRBV3-1/TRBV3-2

CDR3aa: CASSGPGTSADTQYF
CDR3nt: TGTGCCAGCAGCGGGCCCGGGACTAGCGCAGATACGCAGTATTTT
len: 15
d_gene: TRBD2
abundance: .
j_gene: TRBJ2-3
v_gene: TRBV9

CDR3aa: CASSPQRGGYGYTF
CDR3nt: TGTGCCAGCAGCCCACAGAGAGGGGGTTATGGCTACACCTTC
len: 14
d_gene: .
abundance: once
j_gene: TRBJ1-2
v_gene: TRBV6-5

CDR3aa: CASSSRTSGSYNEQFF
CDR3nt: TGTGCCAGCAGCTCGCGGACTAGCGGCTCCTACAATGAGCAGTTCTTC
len: 16
d_gene: TRBD2
abundance: once
j_gene: TRBJ2-1
v_gene: TRBV9

CDR3aa: CASSLGGGRPPGTQYF
CDR3nt: TGTGCCAGCAGCTTAGGGGGCGGGAGGCCTCCGGGGACCCAGTACTTC
len: 16
d_gene: TRBD2
abundance: .
j_gene: TRBJ2-5
v_gene: TRBV7-2

CDR3aa: CASRIGDYGYTF
CDR3nt: TGTGCCAGTAGGATAGGGGACTATGGCTACACCTTC
len: 12
d_gene: .
abundance: .
j_gene: TRBJ1-2
v_gene: TRBV19

CDR3aa: CASSGTGRDTEAFF
CDR3nt: TGTGCCAGCAGTGGGACAGGGAGGGACACTGAAGCTTTCTTT
len: 14
d_gene: TRBD1
abundance: .
j_gene: TRBJ1-1
v_gene: TRBV5-6

CDR3aa: CATSRWQGDYGYTF
CDR3nt: TGTGCCACCAGCAGATGGCAGGGGGACTATGGCTACACCTTC
len: 14
d_gene: TRBD1
abundance: .
j_gene: TRBJ1-2
v_gene: TRBV15

CDR3aa: CASSLVLPGSGYTF
CDR3nt: TGCGCCAGCAGCTTGGTCTTGCCAGGGTCTGGCTACACCTTC
len: 14
d_gene: .
abundance: .
j_gene: TRBJ1-2
v_gene: TRBV5-1

CDR3aa: CSVVGTTYEQYF
CDR3nt: TGCAGCGTAGTCGGGACGACCTACGAGCAGTACTTC
len: 12
d_gene: .
abundance: few
j_gene: TRBJ2-7
v_gene: TRBV29-1

CDR3aa: CASTPTVASGTNTGELFF
CDR3nt: TGCGCCAGCACCCCCACGGTCGCTAGCGGGACGAACACCGGGGAGCTGTTTTTT
len: 18
d_gene: TRBD2
abundance: .
j_gene: TRBJ2-2
v_gene: TRBV5-1

CDR3aa: CASSGLGTDTQYF
CDR3nt: TGTGCCAGCAGTGGACTAGGCACAGATACGCAGTATTTT
len: 13
d_gene: TRBD2
abundance: .
j_gene: TRBJ2-3
v_gene: TRBV11-2

CDR3aa: CASSLASVRGRNTEAFF
CDR3nt: TGTGCCAGCAGCTTAGCGTCGGTAAGGGGTCGAAACACTGAAGCTTTCTTT
len: 17
d_gene: .
abundance: .
j_gene: TRBJ1-1
v_gene: TRBV7-2

CDR3aa: CAISDYRAASPSRDNEQFF
CDR3nt: TGTGCCATCAGTGATTACAGGGCGGCTAGCCCAAGTAGGGACAATGAGCAGTTCTTC
len: 19
d_gene: .
abundance: .
j_gene: TRBJ2-1
v_gene: TRBV10-3

CDR3aa: CASSYRGPGSNQPQHF
CDR3nt: TGTGCCAGCAGTTACCGGGGCCCTGGGAGCAATCAGCCCCAGCATTTT
len: 16
d_gene: .
abundance: .
j_gene: TRBJ1-5
v_gene: TRBV6-5